This is a list of T cell receptor beta chains from one sample in a study of shared clonotypes between healthy human individuals. Sequencing was performed with immunoSEQ multiplex PCR; in TCRdb, only in-frame clones are kept and a portion is missing. The sample records approximately 700,000 clones, less than 80% being singletons. Sequencing was performed on memory CD4+ T cells sorted from blood. These receptors all come from a woman aged 25 to 39 in good health. Each CDR3 is given with its conserved first and last residue. A D gene is named only where the DNA matches it firmly. Size values are once, few and many counts, or a class for expanded clones, and some rows have none.

j_gene	v_gene	abundance	d_gene	CDR3aa	CDR3nt
TRBJ2-1	TRBV30	.	.	CAWRRAGNYNEQFF	TGTGCCTGGAGACGGGCAGGGAACTACAATGAGCAGTTCTTC
TRBJ1-4	TRBV5-6	.	.	CASSPGATNEKLFF	TGTGCCAGCAGCCCGGGTGCAACTAATGAAAAACTGTTTTTT
TRBJ2-1	TRBV28	few	TRBD1	CASTALGTGDNEQFF	TGTGCCAGCACCGCATTAGGGACAGGGGACAATGAGCAGTTCTTC
TRBJ2-1	TRBV5-1	few	TRBD2	CASSLRLAEDEQFF	TGCGCCAGCAGCTTGAGACTAGCGGAGGATGAGCAGTTCTTC
TRBJ2-1	TRBV7-2	.	.	CASSLSGRHNEQFF	TGTGCCAGCAGCTTGAGTGGACGACACAATGAGCAGTTCTTC
TRBJ2-7	TRBV5-1	.	TRBD1	CASSPGQVNFGNEQYF	TGCGCCAGCAGCCCGGGACAGGTTAATTTCGGGAACGAGCAGTACTTC
TRBJ2-2	TRBV4-1	.	TRBD2	CASSQEAGRGANTGELFF	TGCGCCAGCAGCCAAGAGGCAGGGCGGGGGGCGAACACCGGGGAGCTGTTTTTT
TRBJ2-5	TRBV4-1	.	TRBD2	CASSQEEGRGASGAPQETQYF	TGCGCCAGCAGCCAAGAAGAGGGGAGGGGAGCTAGCGGAGCACCCCAAGAGACCCAGTACTTC
TRBJ1-2	TRBV2	.	.	CASSDPDYGYTF	TGTGCCAGCAGTGACCCGGACTATGGCTACACCTTC
TRBJ1-5	TRBV4-2	.	TRBD1	CASSQETGVGSNQPQHF	TGTGCCAGCAGCCAGGAAACAGGGGTGGGTAGCAATCAGCCCCAGCATTTT
TRBJ2-5	TRBV4-1	once	.	CASSQPTGGGTQYF	TGCGCCAGCAGCCAACCGACAGGCGGGGGGACCCAGTACTTC
TRBJ1-5	TRBV28	few	.	CASSLSLGGIKLARNQPQHF	TGTGCCAGCAGTTTGTCCTTAGGGGGAATAAAGCTAGCAAGGAATCAGCCCCAGCATTTT
TRBJ2-7	TRBV7-3	.	TRBD1	CASSLPGTETYEQYF	TGTGCCAGCAGCTTACCCGGGACAGAGACCTACGAGCAGTACTTC
TRBJ2-3	TRBV19	.	TRBD1	CASGSPGTVPTDTQYF	TGTGCCAGTGGTTCCCCCGGGACAGTTCCCACAGATACGCAGTATTTT
TRBJ1-3	TRBV18	once	TRBD1	CASSPEVPGQGNTIYF	TGTGCCAGCTCACCCGAAGTCCCGGGACAGGGAAACACCATATATTTT
TRBJ2-3	TRBV7-3	.	.	CASSSPGSSSESTDTQYF	TGTGCCAGCAGCTCGCCTGGGTCCTCTAGCGAATCCACAGATACGCAGTATTTT
TRBJ1-1	TRBV7-8	.	.	CASSFRGERGEAFF	TGTGCCAGCAGCTTTCGGGGGGAACGCGGTGAAGCTTTCTTT
TRBJ2-7	TRBV6-1	.	TRBD2	CASSRTSGYEQYF	TGTGCCAGCAGTCGGACTAGCGGCTACGAGCAGTACTTC
TRBJ1-1	TRBV29-1	.	.	CSVDRDPGTTTEAFF	TGCAGCGTTGATCGAGACCCGGGAACCACCACTGAAGCTTTCTTT
TRBJ1-1	TRBV18	once	TRBD1	CASSGQGARITEAFF	TGTGCCAGCTCAGGACAGGGGGCTCGTATCACTGAAGCTTTCTTT
TRBJ2-7	TRBV27	.	.	CASSPLQGHEQYF	TGTGCCAGCAGCCCTCTCCAGGGGCACGAGCAGTACTTC
TRBJ2-3	TRBV15	few	.	CATSWAGSTDTQYF	TGTGCCACCAGCTGGGCCGGTAGCACAGATACGCAGTATTTT
TRBJ1-2	TRBV5-1	once	.	CASSPGPNYGYTF	TGCGCCAGCAGCCCGGGCCCCAACTATGGCTACACCTTC
TRBJ2-3	TRBV19	.	.	CASGKRTQYF	TGTGCCAGTGGGAAGCGCACGCAGTATTTT
TRBJ1-5	TRBV7-3	few	.	CASSLGPGLNQPQHF	TGTGCCAGCAGCTTAGGCCCCGGCTTAAATCAGCCCCAGCATTTT
TRBJ2-3	TRBV28	.	TRBD2	CASRSSTAGSTDTQYF	TGTGCCAGCAGATCCAGCACAGCGGGAAGCACAGATACGCAGTATTTT
TRBJ2-2	TRBV28	.	.	CASSSGGRETGELFF	TGTGCCAGCAGTTCAGGGGGGAGAGAGACCGGGGAGCTGTTTTTT
TRBJ2-7	TRBV5-5	few	.	CASSPTDDGYEQYF	TGTGCCAGCAGCCCTACTGATGATGGGTACGAGCAGTACTTC
TRBJ2-2	TRBV5-1	.	.	CASSLVEGGELFF	TGCGCCAGCAGCTTGGTGGAGGGCGGGGAGCTGTTTTTT
TRBJ2-1	TRBV10-1	.	.	CASSESWDTNEQFF	TGCGCCAGCAGTGAGTCATGGGACACCAATGAGCAGTTCTTC
TRBJ1-2	TRBV28	once	.	CASSLVTGTLYGYTF	TGTGCCAGCAGTTTGGTGACGGGCACGCTATATGGCTACACCTTC
TRBJ2-7	TRBV6-6	.	.	CASSYSKQQPYEQYF	TGTGCCAGCAGTTACTCGAAACAGCAGCCCTACGAGCAGTACTTC
TRBJ2-7	TRBV7-2	.	.	CASSYIGTEQYF	TGTGCCAGCAGCTATATAGGAACCGAGCAGTACTTC
TRBJ2-1	TRBV6-6	.	.	CASSFRDALNEQFF	TGTGCCAGCAGTTTCCGGGACGCCCTCAATGAGCAGTTCTTC
TRBJ1-5	TRBV6-5	.	.	CASSYSDNQPQHF	TGTGCCAGCAGTTACTCTGACAATCAGCCCCAGCATTTT
TRBJ2-2	TRBV7-3	.	.	CASSSGGLSTGELFF	TGTGCCAGCAGCAGTGGGGGCTTGAGTACCGGGGAGCTGTTTTTT
TRBJ2-1	TRBV4-1	medium-sized	.	CASSQVDLGISYNEQFF	TGCGCCAGCAGCCAAGTCGACCTTGGGATCTCCTACAATGAGCAGTTCTTC
TRBJ2-5	TRBV6-1	.	TRBD2	CASSEAGLAGTETQYF	TGTGCCAGCAGTGAAGCGGGACTAGCGGGAACAGAGACCCAGTACTTC
TRBJ2-7	TRBV27	.	TRBD2	CASRGTSGPRTYEQYF	TGTGCCAGCAGGGGGACTAGCGGGCCTAGAACCTACGAGCAGTACTTC